The 9 T cell receptor beta chains listed next were all sequenced from one sample in a study of T cell responses to AZD1222 COVID-19 vaccine (dated by TCRdb to the early 2020s). The time point label corresponds to: baseline before first vaccination. Preparation of the library involved the immunoSEQ multiplex PCR assay. TCRdb took this table from immuneACCESS and kept in-frame rearrangements with V and J called. Such tables lack part of the clones; where checked against another copy, unresolved V genes explain under half of the gap, and the rest is unexplained. Across this sample there are approximately 190,000 clones, with roughly 90% seen only once. Roughly 0.99% of the sample lies in the top ten. The starting material was peripheral blood, obtained on day 0 of AZD1222 vaccination. The receptors were gathered from an adult in good health.

The chain has TRBV29-1 and TRBJ2-3; 9 positions match TRBD1. Germline CDR1 and CDR2: SQVTM and ANQGSEA. The CDR3 has 14 residues. The J segment lost 4 bases and the V segment lost 7 bases, leaving 9 bases of the junction unmatched. CDR3: CSAAGTGNADTQYF. CDR3 DNA sequence: TGCAGCGCCGCCGGGACAGGGAATGCAGATACGCAGTATTTT.

This rearrangement joins TRBV9 to TRBJ1-1; D is possibly TRBD1 (6 bases). Germline assignment: CDR1 SGDLS and CDR2 YYNGEE. The V gene lost 0 bases and the J gene lost 1 base, with 10 bases spanning the gap. This CDR3 contains 15 residues. CDR3 residues: CASSVDPTGNTEAFF. The DNA of the CDR3 is TGTGCCAGCAGCGTAGATCCGACAGGGAACACTGAAGCTTTCTTT.

V usage is TRBV27 and J usage is TRBJ2-7; 9 nucleotides agree with TRBD2. This CDR3 comprises 14 residues. V gave up 8 bases and J gave up 1 base; unmatched junction bases: 6. Germline-derived CDR1 and CDR2 are MNHEY and SMNVEV (reference sequence). The CDR3 sequence is CASARAGGSYEQYF. The CDR3 DNA follows: TGTGCCAGCGCGCGAGCGGGAGGATCCTACGAGCAGTACTTC.

J is TRBJ2-1 and V is TRBV6-8; tentative D call: TRBD2 (5 bases). This CDR3 contains 12 residues. The V gene's germline CDR1 is MNHGY and CDR2 SAAAGT. Trimming pared 8 bases from V and 9 bases from J, leaving 14 bases between. CDR3 sequence: CASENGISEQFF. Written as DNA, the CDR3 is TGTGCCAGCGAGAACGGGATCAGTGAGCAGTTCTTC.

The table lists this clone with a few counts. The chain uses TRBV9 and TRBJ2-1; D is unclear. Deletions cut 1 base from V and 6 bases from J, with 8 bases between. CDR3 size: 13 residues. In germline, CDR1 is SGDLS, CDR2 YYNGEE. The CDR3, as DNA: TGTGCCAGCAGCGTACAAGGTCGCAATGAGCAGTTCTTC. It yields the protein CASSVQGRNEQFF. Supplemented by reference TRBV9 and TRBJ2-1, the full variable domain reads DSGVTQTPKHLITATGQRVTLRCSPRSGDLSVYWYQQSLDQGLQFLIQYYNGEERAKGNILERFSAQQFPDLHSELNLSSLELGDSALYFCASSVQGRNEQFFGPGTRLTVL.

CDR3 coding DNA: TGCAGCGTTGATAGCGGGGGGCTCTACGAGCAGTACTTC. It translates to CSVDSGGLYEQYF. V usage is TRBV29-1 and J usage is TRBJ2-7; 10 bases map to TRBD2. Germline V CDR1 and CDR2: SQVTM, ANQGSEA. After removal of 3 bases from V and 3 bases from J, the junction contained 2 bases not matched to a gene. This CDR3 is built from 13 residues.

V gene TRBV10-3 combines with J gene TRBJ1-5, with D maybe TRBD1 (6 bases). The length of the CDR3 is 14 residues. Germline V lookup: CDR1 ENHRY, CDR2 SYGVKD. The V gene lost 0 bases and the J gene lost 6 bases, with 9 bases spanning the gap. CDR3 nucleotide sequence: TGTGCCATCAGTGAGTCGAGGGGGGGTCAGCCCCAGCATTTT. It translates to CAISESRGGQPQHF.

The chain uses TRBV5-1 and TRBJ1-6; D is uncertain. CDR1 and CDR2 from the germline V gene are SGHRS and YFSETQ. The length of the CDR3 is 15 residues. The germline V and J ends were trimmed by 0 bases and 3 bases, with 7 bases remaining between them. Here the CDR3 DNA reads TGCGCCAGCAGCTTGGCCGGGAACTATAATTCACCCCTCCACTTT. The encoded protein is CASSLAGNYNSPLHF.

This clone showed up just once. The chain joins TRBV19 to TRBJ1-1; possible D gene TRBD1, 5 bases. The germline V gene has CDR1 LNHDA and CDR2 SQIVND (reference sequence). This CDR3 contains 16 residues. Trimming took 5 bases from V and 5 from J, leaving 21 bases between them. CDR3 bases: TGTGCCAGTAGTCTATACTCGACAGAGGTAGGGACTGAAGCTTTCTTT. This codes for CASSLYSTEVGTEAFF. The full variable domain, with the rest looked up from reference TRBV19 and TRBJ1-1, is DGGITQSPKYLFRKEGQNVTLSCEQNLNHDAMYWYRQDPGQGLRLIYYSQIVNDFQKGDIAEGYSVSREKKESFPLTVTSAQKNPTAFYLCASSLYSTEVGTEAFFGQGTRLTVV.